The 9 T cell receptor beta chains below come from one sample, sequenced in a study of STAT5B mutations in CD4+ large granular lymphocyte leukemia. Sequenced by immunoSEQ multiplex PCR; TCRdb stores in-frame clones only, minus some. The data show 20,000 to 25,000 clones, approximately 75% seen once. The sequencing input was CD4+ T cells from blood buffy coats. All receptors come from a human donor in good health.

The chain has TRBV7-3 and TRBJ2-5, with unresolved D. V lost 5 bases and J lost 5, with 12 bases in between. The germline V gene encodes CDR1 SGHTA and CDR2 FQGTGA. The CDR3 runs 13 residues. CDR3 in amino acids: CASSTTPGETQYF. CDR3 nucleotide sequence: TGTGCCAGCAGCACTACCCCGGGTGAGACCCAGTACTTC.

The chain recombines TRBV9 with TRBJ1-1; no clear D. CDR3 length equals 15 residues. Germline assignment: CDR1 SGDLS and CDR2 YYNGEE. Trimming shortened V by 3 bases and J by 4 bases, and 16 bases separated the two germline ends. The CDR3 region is CASSASSARATEAFF. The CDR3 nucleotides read TGTGCCAGCAGCGCAAGTTCCGCTAGAGCCACTGAAGCTTTCTTT.

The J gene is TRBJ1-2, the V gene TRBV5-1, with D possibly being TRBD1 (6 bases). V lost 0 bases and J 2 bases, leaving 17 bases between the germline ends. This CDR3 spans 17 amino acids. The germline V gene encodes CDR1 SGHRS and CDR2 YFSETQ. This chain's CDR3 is CASSLDGGVTGNYGYTF. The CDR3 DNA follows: TGCGCCAGCAGCTTGGACGGGGGGGTTACAGGGAACTATGGCTACACCTTC.

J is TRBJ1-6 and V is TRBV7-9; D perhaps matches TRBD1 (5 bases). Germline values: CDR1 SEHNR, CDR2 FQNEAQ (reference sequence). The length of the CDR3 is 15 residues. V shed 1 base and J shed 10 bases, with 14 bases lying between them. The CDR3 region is CASSLGGAGQSPLHF. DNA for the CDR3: TGTGCCAGCAGCTTAGGCGGGGCAGGGCAATCACCCCTCCACTTT. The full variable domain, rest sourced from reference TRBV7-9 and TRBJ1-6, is DTGVSQNPRHKITKRGQNVTFRCDPISEHNRLYWYRQTLGQGPEFLTYFQNEAQLEKSRLLSDRFSAERPKGSFSTLEIQRTEQGDSAMYLCASSLGGAGQSPLHFGNGTRLTVT.

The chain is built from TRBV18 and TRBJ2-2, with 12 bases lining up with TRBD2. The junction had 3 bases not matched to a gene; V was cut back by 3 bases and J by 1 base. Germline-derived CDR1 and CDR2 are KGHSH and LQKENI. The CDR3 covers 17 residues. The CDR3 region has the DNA TGTGCCAGCTCACCGACTAGCGGGGGCCAGAACACCGGGGAGCTGTTTTTT. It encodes CASSPTSGGQNTGELFF.

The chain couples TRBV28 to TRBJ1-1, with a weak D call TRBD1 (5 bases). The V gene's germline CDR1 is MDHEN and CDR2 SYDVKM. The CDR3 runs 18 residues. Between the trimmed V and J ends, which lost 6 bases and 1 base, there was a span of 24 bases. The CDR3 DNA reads TGTGCCAGCAGCTCCCTCGTGGGGTGGATTAGGGGGAACACTGAAGCTTTCTTT. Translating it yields CASSSLVGWIRGNTEAFF.

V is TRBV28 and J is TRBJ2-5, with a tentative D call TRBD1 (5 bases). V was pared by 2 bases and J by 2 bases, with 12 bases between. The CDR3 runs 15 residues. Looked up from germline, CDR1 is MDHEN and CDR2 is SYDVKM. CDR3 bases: TGTGCCAGCAGTTTAATCAGGCGGACACAAGAGACCCAGTACTTC. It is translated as CASSLIRRTQETQYF.

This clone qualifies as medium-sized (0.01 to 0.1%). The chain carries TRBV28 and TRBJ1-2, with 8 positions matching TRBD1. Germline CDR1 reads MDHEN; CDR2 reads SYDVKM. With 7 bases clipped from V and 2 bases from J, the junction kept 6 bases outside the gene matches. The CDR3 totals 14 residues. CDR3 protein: CASTQGAPNYGYTF. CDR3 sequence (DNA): TGTGCCAGCACCCAGGGGGCGCCCAACTATGGCTACACCTTC.

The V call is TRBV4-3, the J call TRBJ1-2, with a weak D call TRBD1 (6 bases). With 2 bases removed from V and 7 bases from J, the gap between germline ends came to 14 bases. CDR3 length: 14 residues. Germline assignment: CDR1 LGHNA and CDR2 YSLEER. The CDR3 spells CASSQKGGFGGYTF. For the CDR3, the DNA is TGCGCCAGCAGCCAAAAGGGGGGGTTCGGTGGCTACACCTTC.